Below are 7 T cell receptor beta chains sequenced from a single sample in a study of cytomegalovirus exposure and HLA in healthy donors. Some clones are missing from TCRdb's copy, which holds only in-frame ones; the method was immunoSEQ multiplex PCR. Of 100,000 to 150,000 clones in the sample, approximately 88% were seen once. Material: PBMCs. These receptors all stem from a woman aged 18-29 years in good health and CMV-seronegative.

The rearrangement uses TRBV5-5 and TRBJ1-2; 7 nucleotides match TRBD1. J lost 1 base, V lost 3 bases, and 3 bases had no gene match. Germline V gene sequence: CDR1 SGHKS, CDR2 YYEKEE (reference sequence). This CDR3 comprises 14 residues. The CDR3 DNA sequence: TGTGCCAGCAGCTCGGACAGGAGTAACTATGGCTACACCTTC. It specifies CASSSDRSNYGYTF.

This chain links TRBV6-1 with TRBJ2-4, with D possibly TRBD1 on 6 matching bases. The CDR3 extends over 12 amino acids. The germline gives CDR1 MNHNS, CDR2 SASEGT. With 7 bases removed from V and 6 bases from J, the gap between germline ends came to 10 bases. The CDR3 coding sequence is TGTGCCAGCAAGGACAGTAGAAACATTCAGTACTTC. It is translated as CASKDSRNIQYF.

The chain combines TRBV6-1 with TRBJ2-7; 10 nucleotides match TRBD2. The CDR3 covers 14 residues. The germline V gene encodes CDR1 MNHNS and CDR2 SASEGT. The trim removed 1 base at V and 6 bases at J, leaving 3 bases unmatched. The CDR3 DNA is TGTGCCAGCAGTGAAGGGCTAGCGGGAGCCGAGCAGTACTTC. Translation: CASSEGLAGAEQYF.

In DNA form, the CDR3 reads TGCGCCAGCAAGACAGGGCCCTCCCAAGAGACCCAGTACTTC. Its translation: CASKTGPSQETQYF. The J gene is TRBJ2-5, the V gene TRBV5-1; 7 bases are a match to TRBD1. The CDR3 runs to 14 residues. J gave up 1 base and V 6 bases, and 6 bases lay outside the gene matches. Germline CDR1 is SGHRS and CDR2 is YFSETQ.

This chain joins TRBV7-9 and TRBJ1-1; perhaps TRBD1 as D (5 bases). This CDR3 comprises 13 residues. Germline CDR1 SEHNR, CDR2 FQNEAQ (reference sequence). Trimming left V 2 bases short and J 1 base short, with 5 bases between. CDR3 bases: TGTGCCAGCAGCTTACAGGGGAACACTGAAGCTTTCTTT. Encoded protein: CASSLQGNTEAFF.

This chain uses TRBV5-1 with TRBJ2-7; 7 bases agree with TRBD2. CDR1 is SGHRS, CDR2 YFSETQ, per germline. The V gene end was trimmed by 0 bases and the J gene end by 2 bases; junction bases not matched to a gene: 14. CDR3 length equals 18 residues. The CDR3: CASSLGHLVGRPTYEQYF. The CDR3 coding sequence is TGCGCCAGCAGCTTGGGGCACCTAGTCGGGAGGCCAACCTACGAGCAGTACTTC.

The gene calls are TRBV29-1 and TRBJ2-7; maybe TRBD1 (5 bases). The V end lost 6 bases, the J end lost 3 bases, and 21 bases lay between the germline ends. The CDR3 loop spans 15 amino acids. The germline V gene has CDR1 SQVTM and CDR2 ANQGSEA. This chain's CDR3 is CSVRRQRGADYEQYF. DNA of the CDR3: TGCAGCGTCCGCAGACAGCGAGGAGCTGACTACGAGCAGTACTTC.